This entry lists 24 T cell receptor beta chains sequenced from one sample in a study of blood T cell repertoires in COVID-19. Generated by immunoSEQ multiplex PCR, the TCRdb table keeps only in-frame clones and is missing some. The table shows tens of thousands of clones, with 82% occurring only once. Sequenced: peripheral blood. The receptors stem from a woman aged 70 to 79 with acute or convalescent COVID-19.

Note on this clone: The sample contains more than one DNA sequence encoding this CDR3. The CDR3 DNA is TGTGCCAGCGCTGGCGGGAGGGTCCAAGAGACCCAGTACTTC. Its translation: CASAGGRVQETQYF. The J gene is TRBJ2-5, the V gene TRBV6-5; 9 bases are a match to TRBD2. The length of the CDR3 is 14 residues. The trim removed 8 bases at V and 1 base at J, leaving 5 bases unmatched. Germline V gene lookup returns CDR1 MNHEY and CDR2 SVGAGI.

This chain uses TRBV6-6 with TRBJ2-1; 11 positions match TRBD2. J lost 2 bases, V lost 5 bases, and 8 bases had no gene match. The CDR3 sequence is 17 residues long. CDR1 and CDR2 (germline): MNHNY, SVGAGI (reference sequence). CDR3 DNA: TGTGCCAGCAGTCCCCCTGGACTAGCGGGTGCCTACAATGAGCAGTTCTTC. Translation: CASSPPGLAGAYNEQFF.

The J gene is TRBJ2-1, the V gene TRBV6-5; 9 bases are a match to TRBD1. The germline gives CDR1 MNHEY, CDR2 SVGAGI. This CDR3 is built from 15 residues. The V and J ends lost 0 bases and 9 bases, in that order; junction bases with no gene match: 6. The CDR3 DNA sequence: TGTGCCAGCAGTTACTCGACAGGGGGTCGAGGTGAGCAGTTCTTC. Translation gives CASSYSTGGRGEQFF.

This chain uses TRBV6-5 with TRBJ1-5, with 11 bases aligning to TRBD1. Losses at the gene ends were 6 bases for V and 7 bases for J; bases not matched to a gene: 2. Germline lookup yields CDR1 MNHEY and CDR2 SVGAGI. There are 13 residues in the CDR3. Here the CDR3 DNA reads TGTGCCAGCAGAGGGACAGGGGGGCAGCCCCAGCATTTT. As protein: CASRGTGGQPQHF.

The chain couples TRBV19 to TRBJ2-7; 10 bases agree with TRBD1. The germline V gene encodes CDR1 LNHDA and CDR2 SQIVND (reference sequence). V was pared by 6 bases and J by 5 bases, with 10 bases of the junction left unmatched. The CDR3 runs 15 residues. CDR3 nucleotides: TGTGCCAGTAGGTCTCTCGGGACAGGGGACAACGAGCAGTACTTC. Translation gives CASRSLGTGDNEQYF.

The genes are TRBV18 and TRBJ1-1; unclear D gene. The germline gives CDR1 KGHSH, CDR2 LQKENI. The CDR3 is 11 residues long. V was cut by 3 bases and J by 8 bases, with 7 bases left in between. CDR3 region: CASSPNEEAFF. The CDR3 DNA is TGTGCCAGCTCACCGAACGAGGAAGCTTTCTTT.

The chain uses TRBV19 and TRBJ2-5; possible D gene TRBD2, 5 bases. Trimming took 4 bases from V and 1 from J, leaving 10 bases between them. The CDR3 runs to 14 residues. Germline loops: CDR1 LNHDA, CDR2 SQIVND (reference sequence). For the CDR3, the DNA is TGTGCCAGTAGTAAGCGGAGCTTCCAAGAGACCCAGTACTTC. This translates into CASSKRSFQETQYF. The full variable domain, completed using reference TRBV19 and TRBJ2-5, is DGGITQSPKYLFRKEGQNVTLSCEQNLNHDAMYWYRQDPGQGLRLIYYSQIVNDFQKGDIAEGYSVSREKKESFPLTVTSAQKNPTAFYLCASSKRSFQETQYFGPGTRLLVL.

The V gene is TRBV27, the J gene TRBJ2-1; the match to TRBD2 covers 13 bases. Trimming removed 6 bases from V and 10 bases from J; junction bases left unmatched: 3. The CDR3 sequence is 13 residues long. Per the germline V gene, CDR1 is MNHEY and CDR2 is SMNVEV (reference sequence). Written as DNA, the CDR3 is TGTGCCAGCAGACTAGCGGGAGGGCCGGAGCAGTTCTTC. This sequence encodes CASRLAGGPEQFF.

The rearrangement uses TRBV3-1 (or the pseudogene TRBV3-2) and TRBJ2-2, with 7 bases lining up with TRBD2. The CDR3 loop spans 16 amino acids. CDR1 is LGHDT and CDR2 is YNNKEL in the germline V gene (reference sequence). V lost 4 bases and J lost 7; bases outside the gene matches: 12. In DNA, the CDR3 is TGTGCCAGCAGCCCCCTTGCGGGAGCCCCAGGCGGGGAGCTGTTTTTT. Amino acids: CASSPLAGAPGGELFF.

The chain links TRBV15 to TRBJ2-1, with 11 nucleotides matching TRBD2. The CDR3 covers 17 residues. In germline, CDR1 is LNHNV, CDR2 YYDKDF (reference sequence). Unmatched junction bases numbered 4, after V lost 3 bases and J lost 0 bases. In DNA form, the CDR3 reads TGTGCCACCAGCAGCCGACTAGCGGGGAGCTCCTACAATGAGCAGTTCTTC. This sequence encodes CATSSRLAGSSYNEQFF.

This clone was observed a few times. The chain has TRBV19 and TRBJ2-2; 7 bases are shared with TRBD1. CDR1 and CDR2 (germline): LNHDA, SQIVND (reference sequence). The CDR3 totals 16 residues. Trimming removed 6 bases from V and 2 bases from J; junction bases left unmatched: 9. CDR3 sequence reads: CASSSRDRGNTGELFF. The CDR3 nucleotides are TGTGCCAGTAGCTCAAGGGACAGAGGAAACACCGGGGAGCTGTTTTTT.

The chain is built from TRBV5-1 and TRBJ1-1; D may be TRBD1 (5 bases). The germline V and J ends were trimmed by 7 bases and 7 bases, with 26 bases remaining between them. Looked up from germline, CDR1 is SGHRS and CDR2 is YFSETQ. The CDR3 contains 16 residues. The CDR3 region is CASLKTGAGGLGEAFF. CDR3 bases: TGCGCCAGCCTTAAAACCGGGGCGGGGGGATTAGGTGAAGCTTTCTTT.

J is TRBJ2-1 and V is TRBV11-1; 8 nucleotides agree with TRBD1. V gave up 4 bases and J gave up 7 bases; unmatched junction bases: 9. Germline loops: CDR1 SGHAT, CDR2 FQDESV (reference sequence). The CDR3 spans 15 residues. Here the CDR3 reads CASSSGQGLVNEQFF. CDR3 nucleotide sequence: TGTGCCAGCAGCTCCGGACAGGGACTGGTTAATGAGCAGTTCTTC.

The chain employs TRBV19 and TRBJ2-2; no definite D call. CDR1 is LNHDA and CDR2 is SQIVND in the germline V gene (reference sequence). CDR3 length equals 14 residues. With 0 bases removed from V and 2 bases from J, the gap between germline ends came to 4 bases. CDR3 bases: TGTGCCAGTAGTATAGACTATAACACCGGGGAGCTGTTTTTT. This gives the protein CASSIDYNTGELFF.

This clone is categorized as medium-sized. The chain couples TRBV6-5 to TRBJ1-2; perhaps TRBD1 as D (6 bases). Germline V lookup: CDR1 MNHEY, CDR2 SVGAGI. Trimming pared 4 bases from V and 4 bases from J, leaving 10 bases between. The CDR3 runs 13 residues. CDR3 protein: CASSSTGVYGYTF. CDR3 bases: TGTGCCAGCAGTTCGACAGGTGTCTATGGCTACACCTTC.

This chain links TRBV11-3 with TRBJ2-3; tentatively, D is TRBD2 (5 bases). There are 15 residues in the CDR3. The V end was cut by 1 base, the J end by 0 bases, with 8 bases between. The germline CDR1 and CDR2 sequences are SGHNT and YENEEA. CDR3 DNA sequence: TGTGCCAGCAGCTTAGGAAGCGGCAGCACAGATACGCAGTATTTT. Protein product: CASSLGSGSTDTQYF.

CDR3 sequence reads: CASSELVNNEQFF. The CDR3 DNA reads as TGTGCCAGCAGTGAATTAGTCAACAATGAGCAGTTCTTC. The gene calls are TRBV2 and TRBJ2-1; D uncertain. The CDR3 runs 13 residues. Looked up from germline, CDR1 is SNHLY and CDR2 is FYNNEI. Trimming left V 2 bases short and J 5 bases short, with 7 bases between.

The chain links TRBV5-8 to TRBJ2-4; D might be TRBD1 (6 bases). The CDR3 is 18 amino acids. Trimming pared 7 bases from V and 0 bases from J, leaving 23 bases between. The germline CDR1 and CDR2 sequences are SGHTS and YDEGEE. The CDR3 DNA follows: TGTGCCAGCCTTAGGGGGAACATCCAATTTCTAGCCAAAAACATTCAGTACTTC. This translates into CASLRGNIQFLAKNIQYF. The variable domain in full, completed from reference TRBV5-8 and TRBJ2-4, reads EAGVTQSPTHLIKTRGQQATLRCSPISGHTSVYWYQQALGLGLQFLLWYDEGEERNRGNFPPRFSGRQFPNYSSELNVNALELEDSALYLCASLRGNIQFLAKNIQYFGAGTRLSVL.

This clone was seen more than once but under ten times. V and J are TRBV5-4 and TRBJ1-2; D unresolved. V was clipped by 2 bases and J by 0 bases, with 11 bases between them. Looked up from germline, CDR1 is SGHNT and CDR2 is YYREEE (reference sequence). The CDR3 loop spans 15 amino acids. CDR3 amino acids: CASSFAGGPNYGYTF. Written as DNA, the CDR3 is TGTGCCAGCAGCTTCGCGGGCGGTCCTAACTATGGCTACACCTTC.

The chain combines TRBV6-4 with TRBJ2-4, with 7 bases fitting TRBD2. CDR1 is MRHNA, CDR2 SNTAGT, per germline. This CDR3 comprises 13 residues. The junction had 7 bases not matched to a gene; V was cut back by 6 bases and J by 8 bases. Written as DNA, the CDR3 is TGTGCCAGCAGATGCGGGAGAGGAGACATTCAGTACTTC. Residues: CASRCGRGDIQYF.

The DNA of the CDR3 is TGTGCCAGCAGCTATCAGTATGGCGAGCAGTACTTC. It encodes CASSYQYGEQYF. The chain has TRBV7-9 and TRBJ2-7, with unresolved D. V shed 4 bases and J shed 6 bases, with 10 bases lying between them. The CDR3 runs to 12 residues. CDR1 SEHNR and CDR2 FQNEAQ come from the germline V gene (reference sequence).

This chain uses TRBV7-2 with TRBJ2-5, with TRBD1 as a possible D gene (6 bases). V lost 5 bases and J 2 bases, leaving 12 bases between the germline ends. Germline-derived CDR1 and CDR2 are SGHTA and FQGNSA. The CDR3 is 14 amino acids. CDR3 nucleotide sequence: TGTGCCAGCAGCCCTATTGGACAGCAAGAGACCCAGTACTTC. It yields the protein CASSPIGQQETQYF. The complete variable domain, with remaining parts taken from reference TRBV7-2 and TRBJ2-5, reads GAGVSQSPSNKVTEKGKDVELRCDPISGHTALYWYRQSLGQGLEFLIYFQGNSAPDKSGLPSDRFSAERTGGSVSTLTIQRTQQEDSAVYLCASSPIGQQETQYFGPGTRLLVL.

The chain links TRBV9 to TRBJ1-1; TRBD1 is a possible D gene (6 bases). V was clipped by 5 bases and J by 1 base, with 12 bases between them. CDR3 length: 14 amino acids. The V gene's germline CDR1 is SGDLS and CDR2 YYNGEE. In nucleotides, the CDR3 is TGTGCCAGCAGTGAGGCAGGGGAGAACACTGAAGCTTTCTTT. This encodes CASSEAGENTEAFF.

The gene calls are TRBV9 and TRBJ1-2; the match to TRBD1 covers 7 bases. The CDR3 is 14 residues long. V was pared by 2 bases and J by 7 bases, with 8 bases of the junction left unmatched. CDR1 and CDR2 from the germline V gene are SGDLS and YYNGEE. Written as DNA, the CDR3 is TGTGCCAGCAGCGTCGATGGTGCAGGGGGTGGCTACACCTTC. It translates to CASSVDGAGGGYTF. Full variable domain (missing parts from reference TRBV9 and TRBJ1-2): DSGVTQTPKHLITATGQRVTLRCSPRSGDLSVYWYQQSLDQGLQFLIQYYNGEERAKGNILERFSAQQFPDLHSELNLSSLELGDSALYFCASSVDGAGGGYTFGSGTRLTVV.